This paragraph reports one T cell receptor (beta chain). Its antigen remains unidentified. TCR beta VDJ and CDR3 profiling used genomic DNA as template. TCRdb ran MiXCR on the reads and lists one entry per CDR3 protein. Seen here are fewer than 85,000 distinct CDR3 sequences, roughly two thirds observed once, and the top ten hold 65% to 85%. This entry is derived from a study of CD8+CD57+ T cells in acquired aplastic anemia. About the research overall: Each DNA sample taken from sorted CD4+ and CD8+ cells came to approximately 3.2 ug on average. Regarding the study as a whole: Patients showed no significant difference from controls in CD8+ Simpson's diversity. Between patients and controls, about 30 CD8+ CDR3 sequences were found in common.

Previously, flow cytometry had revealed CD8+CD57+ cell expansion in the patients chosen for sequencing. As a group, the patients uniformly had severe acquired aplastic anemia. This CDR3 has 14 amino acids. V lost 3 bases, J lost 4 bases, and 12 bases lay in between. From germline, CDR1 is SGHVS and CDR2 FQNEAQ. The sequenced material came from sorted CD4+, CD8+, or CD8+CD57+ T cells (not recorded which) from PBMCs. The chain combines TRBV7-8 with TRBJ1-2; D ambiguous. The TCR was taken from a human donor with aplastic anemia. CDR3 sequence: CASSFDTAVYGYTF. DNA of the CDR3: TGTGCCAGCAGCTTCGACACGGCCGTCTATGGCTACACCTTC.